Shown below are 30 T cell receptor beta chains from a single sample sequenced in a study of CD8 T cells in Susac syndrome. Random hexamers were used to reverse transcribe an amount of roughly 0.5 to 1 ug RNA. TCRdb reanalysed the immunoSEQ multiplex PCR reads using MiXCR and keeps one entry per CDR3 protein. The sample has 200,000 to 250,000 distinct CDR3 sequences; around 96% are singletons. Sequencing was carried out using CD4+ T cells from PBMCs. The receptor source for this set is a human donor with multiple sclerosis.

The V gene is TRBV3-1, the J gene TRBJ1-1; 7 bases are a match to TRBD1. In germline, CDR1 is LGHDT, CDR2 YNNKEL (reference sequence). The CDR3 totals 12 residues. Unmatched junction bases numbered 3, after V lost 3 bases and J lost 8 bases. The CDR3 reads CASSHDRAEAFF. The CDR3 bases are TGTGCCAGCAGCCACGACAGGGCGGAAGCTTTCTTT.

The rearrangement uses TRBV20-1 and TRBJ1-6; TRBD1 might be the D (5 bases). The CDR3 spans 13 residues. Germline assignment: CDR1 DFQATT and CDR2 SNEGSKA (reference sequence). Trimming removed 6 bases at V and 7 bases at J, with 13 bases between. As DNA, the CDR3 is TGCAGTGCGCAACGGGGACGGAATTCACCCCTCCACTTT. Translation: CSAQRGRNSPLHF.

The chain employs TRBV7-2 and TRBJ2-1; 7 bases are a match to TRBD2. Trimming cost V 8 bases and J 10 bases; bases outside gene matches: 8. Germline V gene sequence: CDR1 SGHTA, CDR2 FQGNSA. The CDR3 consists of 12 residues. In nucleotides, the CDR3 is TGTGCCAGCGGTCTAGCGGTTGGGGAGCAGTTCTTC. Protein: CASGLAVGEQFF.

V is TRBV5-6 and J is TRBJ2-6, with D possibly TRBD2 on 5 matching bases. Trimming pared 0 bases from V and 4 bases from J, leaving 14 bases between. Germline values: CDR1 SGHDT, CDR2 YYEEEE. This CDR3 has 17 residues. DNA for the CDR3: TGTGCCAGCAGCTTGGTAGCGACACCAGCGGGGGCCAACGTCCTGACTTTC. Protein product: CASSLVATPAGANVLTF.

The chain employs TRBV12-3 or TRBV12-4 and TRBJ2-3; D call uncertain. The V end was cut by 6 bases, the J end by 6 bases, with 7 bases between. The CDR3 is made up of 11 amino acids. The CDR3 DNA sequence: TGTGCCAGCAGATTACTGGATACGCAGTATTTT. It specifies CASRLLDTQYF.

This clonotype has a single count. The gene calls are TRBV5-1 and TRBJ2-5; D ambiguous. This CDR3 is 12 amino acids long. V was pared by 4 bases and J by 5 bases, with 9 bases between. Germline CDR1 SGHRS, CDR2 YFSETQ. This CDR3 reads CASSHPGETQYF. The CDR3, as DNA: TGCGCCAGCAGCCATCCTGGTGAGACCCAGTACTTC.

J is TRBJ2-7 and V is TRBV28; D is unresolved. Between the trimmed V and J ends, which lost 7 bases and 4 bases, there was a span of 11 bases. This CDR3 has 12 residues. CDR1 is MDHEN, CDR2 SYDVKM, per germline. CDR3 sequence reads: CASTGKEYEQYF. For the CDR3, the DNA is TGTGCCAGCACTGGGAAGGAGTACGAGCAGTACTTC.

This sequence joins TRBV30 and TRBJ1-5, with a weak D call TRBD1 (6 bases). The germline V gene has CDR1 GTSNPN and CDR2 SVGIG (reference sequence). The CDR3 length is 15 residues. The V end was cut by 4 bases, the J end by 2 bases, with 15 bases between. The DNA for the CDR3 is TGTGCCTGGACACGTACAGGGATCGGCAATCAGCCCCAGCATTTT. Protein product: CAWTRTGIGNQPQHF.

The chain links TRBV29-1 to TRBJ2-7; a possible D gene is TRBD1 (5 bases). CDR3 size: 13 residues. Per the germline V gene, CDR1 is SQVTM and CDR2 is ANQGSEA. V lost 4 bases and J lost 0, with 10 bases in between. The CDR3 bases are TGCAGCGTTGCCAGGACATACTCCTACGAGCAGTACTTC. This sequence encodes CSVARTYSYEQYF.

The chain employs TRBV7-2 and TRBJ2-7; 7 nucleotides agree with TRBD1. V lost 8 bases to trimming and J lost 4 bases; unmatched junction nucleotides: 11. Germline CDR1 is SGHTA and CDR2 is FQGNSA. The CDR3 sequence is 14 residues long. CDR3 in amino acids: CASVGGPRPYEQYF. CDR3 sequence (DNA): TGTGCCAGCGTAGGGGGCCCCAGGCCTTACGAGCAGTACTTC.

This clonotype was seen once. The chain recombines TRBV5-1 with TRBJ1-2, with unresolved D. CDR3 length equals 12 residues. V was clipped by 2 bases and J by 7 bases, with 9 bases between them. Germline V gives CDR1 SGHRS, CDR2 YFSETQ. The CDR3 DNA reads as TGCGCCAGCAGCTTTGACGGTGCTGGCTACACCTTC. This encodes CASSFDGAGYTF.

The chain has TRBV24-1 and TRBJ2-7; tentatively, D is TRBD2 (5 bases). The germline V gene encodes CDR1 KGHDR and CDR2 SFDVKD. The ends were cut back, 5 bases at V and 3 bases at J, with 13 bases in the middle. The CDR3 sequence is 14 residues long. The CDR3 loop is CATSGYGVIYEQYF. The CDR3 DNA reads TGTGCCACCAGTGGGTACGGGGTAATCTACGAGCAGTACTTC.

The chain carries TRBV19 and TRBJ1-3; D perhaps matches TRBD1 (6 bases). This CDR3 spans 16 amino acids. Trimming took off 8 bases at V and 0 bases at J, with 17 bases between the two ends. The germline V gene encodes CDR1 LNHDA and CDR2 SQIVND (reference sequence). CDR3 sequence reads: CASGRDKISSGNTIYF. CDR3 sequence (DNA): TGTGCCAGTGGGAGGGACAAAATCAGCTCTGGAAACACCATATATTTT.

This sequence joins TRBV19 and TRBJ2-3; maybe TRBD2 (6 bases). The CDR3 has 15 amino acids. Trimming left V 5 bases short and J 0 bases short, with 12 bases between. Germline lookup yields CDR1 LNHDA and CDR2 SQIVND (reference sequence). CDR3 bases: TGTGCCAGTAGTGGTAGCGGAACTAGCACAGATACGCAGTATTTT. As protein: CASSGSGTSTDTQYF.

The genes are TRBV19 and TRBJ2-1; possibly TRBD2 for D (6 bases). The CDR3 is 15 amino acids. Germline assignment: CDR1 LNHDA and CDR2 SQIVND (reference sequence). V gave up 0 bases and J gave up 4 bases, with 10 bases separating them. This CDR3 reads CASSIESSGYNEQFF. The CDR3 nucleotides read TGTGCCAGTAGTATAGAAAGTAGCGGATACAATGAGCAGTTCTTC.

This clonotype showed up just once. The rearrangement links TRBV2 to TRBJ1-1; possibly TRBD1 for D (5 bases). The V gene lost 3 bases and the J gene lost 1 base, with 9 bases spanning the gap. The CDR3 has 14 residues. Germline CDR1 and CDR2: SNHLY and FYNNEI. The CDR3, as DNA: TGTGCCAGCAGTGATTGGGGCTCGAACACTGAAGCTTTCTTT. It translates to CASSDWGSNTEAFF.

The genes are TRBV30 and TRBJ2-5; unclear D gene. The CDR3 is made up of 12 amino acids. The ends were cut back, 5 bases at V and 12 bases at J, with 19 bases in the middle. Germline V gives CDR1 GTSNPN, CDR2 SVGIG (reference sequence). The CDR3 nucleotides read TGTGCCTGGGCCACCTCGAAGTCTCGCGAGTACTTC. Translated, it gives CAWATSKSREYF.

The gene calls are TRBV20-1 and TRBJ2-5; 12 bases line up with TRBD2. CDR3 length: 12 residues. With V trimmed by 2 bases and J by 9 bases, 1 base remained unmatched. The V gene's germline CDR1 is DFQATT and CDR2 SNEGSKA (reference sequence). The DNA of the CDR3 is TGCAGTGCTAGAACTAGCGGGGGGCCCCAGTACTTC. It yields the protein CSARTSGGPQYF.

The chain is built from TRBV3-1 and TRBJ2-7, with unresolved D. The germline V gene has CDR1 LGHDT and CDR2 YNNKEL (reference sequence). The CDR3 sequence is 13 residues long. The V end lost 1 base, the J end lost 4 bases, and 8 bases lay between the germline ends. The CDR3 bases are TGTGCCAGCAGCCAAGTTAGAGATTACGAGCAGTACTTC. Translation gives CASSQVRDYEQYF.

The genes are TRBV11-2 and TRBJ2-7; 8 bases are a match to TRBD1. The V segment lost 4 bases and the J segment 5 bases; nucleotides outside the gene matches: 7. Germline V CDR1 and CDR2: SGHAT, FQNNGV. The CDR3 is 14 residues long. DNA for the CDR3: TGTGCCAGCAGCTGGGGGGACAGGAGCGACGAGCAGTACTTC. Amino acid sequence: CASSWGDRSDEQYF.

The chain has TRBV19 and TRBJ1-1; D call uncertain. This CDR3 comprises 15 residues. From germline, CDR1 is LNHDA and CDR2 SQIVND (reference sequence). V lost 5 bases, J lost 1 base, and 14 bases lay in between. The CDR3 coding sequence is TGTGCCAGTAGTTTTAGTGCGATCCAGAACACTGAAGCTTTCTTT. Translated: CASSFSAIQNTEAFF.

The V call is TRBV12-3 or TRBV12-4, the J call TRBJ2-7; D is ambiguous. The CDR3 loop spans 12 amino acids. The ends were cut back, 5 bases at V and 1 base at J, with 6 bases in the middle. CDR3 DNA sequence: TGTGCCAGCAGTCCTCGGTCCTACGAGCAGTACTTC. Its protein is CASSPRSYEQYF.

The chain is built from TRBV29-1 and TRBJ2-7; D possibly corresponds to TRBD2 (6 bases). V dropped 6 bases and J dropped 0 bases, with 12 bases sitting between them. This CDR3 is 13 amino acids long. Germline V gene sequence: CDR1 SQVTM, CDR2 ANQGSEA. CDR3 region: CSVGWTTSYEQYF. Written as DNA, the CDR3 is TGCAGCGTGGGTTGGACTACCTCCTACGAGCAGTACTTC.

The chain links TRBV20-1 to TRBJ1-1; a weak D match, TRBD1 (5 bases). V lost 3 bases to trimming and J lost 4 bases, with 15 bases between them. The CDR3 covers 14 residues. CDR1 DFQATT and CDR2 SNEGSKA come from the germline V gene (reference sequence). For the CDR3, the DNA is TGCAGTGCTAGTCTAGCAGGGTACGGCACTGAAGCTTTCTTT. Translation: CSASLAGYGTEAFF.

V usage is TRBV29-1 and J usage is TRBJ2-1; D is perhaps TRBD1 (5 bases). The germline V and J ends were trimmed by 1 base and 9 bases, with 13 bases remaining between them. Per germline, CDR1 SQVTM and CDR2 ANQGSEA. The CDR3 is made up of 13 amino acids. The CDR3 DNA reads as TGCAGCGTTGAAGGTGTTGGACAAAGTGAGCAGTTCTTC. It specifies CSVEGVGQSEQFF.

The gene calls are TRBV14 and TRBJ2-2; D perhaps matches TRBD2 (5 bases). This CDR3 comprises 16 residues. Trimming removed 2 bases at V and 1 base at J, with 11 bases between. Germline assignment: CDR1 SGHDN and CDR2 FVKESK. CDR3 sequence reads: CASSQRTGMNTGELFF. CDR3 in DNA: TGTGCCAGCAGCCAACGTACGGGAATGAACACCGGGGAGCTGTTTTTT. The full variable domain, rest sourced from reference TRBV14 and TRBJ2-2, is EAGVTQFPSHSVIEKGQTVTLRCDPISGHDNLYWYRRVMGKEIKFLLHFVKESKQDESGMPNNRFLAERTGGTYSTLKVQPAELEDSGVYFCASSQRTGMNTGELFFGEGSRLTVL.

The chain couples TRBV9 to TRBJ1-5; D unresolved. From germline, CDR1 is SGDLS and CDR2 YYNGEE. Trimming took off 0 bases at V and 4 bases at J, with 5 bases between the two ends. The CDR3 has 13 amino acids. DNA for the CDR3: TGTGCCAGCAGCGTAGCTGAAAATCAGCCCCAGCATTTT. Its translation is CASSVAENQPQHF.

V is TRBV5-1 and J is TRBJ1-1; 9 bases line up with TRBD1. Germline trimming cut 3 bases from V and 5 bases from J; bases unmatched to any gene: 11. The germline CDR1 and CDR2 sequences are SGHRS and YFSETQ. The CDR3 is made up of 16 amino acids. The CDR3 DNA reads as TGCGCCAGCAGCTCCATCCTCGACAGGGGGGAGACTGAAGCTTTCTTT. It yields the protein CASSSILDRGETEAFF.

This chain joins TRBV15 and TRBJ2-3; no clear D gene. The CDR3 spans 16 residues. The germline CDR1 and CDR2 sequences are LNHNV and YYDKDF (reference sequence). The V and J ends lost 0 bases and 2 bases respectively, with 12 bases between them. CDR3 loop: CATSRELGEDTDTQYF. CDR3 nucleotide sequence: TGTGCCACCAGCAGAGAGCTGGGTGAAGACACAGATACGCAGTATTTT.

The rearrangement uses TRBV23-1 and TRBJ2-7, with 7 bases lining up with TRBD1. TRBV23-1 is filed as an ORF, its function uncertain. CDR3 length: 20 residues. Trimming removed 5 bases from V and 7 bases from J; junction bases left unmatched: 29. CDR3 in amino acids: CASSFLSGTDFSRAPREQYF. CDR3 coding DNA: TGCGCCAGCAGTTTCCTCTCCGGGACAGATTTTAGTCGGGCCCCTAGAGAGCAGTACTTC.